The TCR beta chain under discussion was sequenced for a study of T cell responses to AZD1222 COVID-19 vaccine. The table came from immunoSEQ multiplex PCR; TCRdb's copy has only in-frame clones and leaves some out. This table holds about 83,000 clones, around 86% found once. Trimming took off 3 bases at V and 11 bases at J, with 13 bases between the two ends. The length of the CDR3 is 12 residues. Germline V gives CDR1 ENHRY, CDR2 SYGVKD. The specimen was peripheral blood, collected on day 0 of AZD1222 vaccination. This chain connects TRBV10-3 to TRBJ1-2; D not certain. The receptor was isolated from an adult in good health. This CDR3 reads CAISENLLGYTF. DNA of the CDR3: TGTGCCATCAGTGAAAATCTCCTAGGGTACACCTTC.